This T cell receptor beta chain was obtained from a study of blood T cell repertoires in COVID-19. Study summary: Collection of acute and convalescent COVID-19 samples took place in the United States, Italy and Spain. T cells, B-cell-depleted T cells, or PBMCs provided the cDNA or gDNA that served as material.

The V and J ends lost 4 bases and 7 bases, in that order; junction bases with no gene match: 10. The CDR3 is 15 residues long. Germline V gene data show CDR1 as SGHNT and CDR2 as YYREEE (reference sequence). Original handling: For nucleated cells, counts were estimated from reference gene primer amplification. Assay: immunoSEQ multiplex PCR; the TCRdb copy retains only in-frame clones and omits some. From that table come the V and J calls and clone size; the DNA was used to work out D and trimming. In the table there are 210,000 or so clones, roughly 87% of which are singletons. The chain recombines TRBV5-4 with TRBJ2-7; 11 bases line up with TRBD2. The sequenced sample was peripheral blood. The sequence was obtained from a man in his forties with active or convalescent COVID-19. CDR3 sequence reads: CASSTVAGGPGEQYF. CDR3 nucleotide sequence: TGTGCCAGCAGCACCGTAGCGGGAGGGCCTGGAGAGCAGTACTTC.